This T cell receptor beta chain derives from a study of shared clonotypes between healthy human individuals. Overall study context: CD4 naive and memory got three plates each, CD8 naive two, CD8 memory one.

V shed 4 bases, J shed 5 bases, and the junction held 7 bases outside the gene matches. Germline values: CDR1 SEHNR, CDR2 FQNEAQ (reference sequence). The CDR3 runs to 15 residues. Study-level points and caveats: The generation probabilities recorded for non-shared clonotypes fell below those of clonotypes shared by all four donors. Naive subsets generally exceeded memory subsets in estimated richness.

The method was immunoSEQ multiplex PCR; TCRdb's version includes in-frame clones alone and lacks a portion of them. Among millions of clones, 85% to 95% were seen once, and the ten largest hold more than 1.5%. Naive CD8 cells were CD45RO-negative, positively selected for CCR7, excluding terminally differentiated effector memory CD45RA+ cells. Notes on this clone: What it binds is unknown.

Sequencing was performed on naive CD8+ T cells from PBMCs. The TCR originated in a man between 18 and 29 years old in good health. Some clones in this sample may be carry-over from other donors' samples. This chain joins TRBV7-9 and TRBJ2-3; 9 bases fit TRBD1. CDR3 loop: CASSSLQGARDTQYF. CDR3 in DNA: TGTGCCAGCAGCTCCCTACAGGGGGCGCGAGATACGCAGTATTTT.